This entry lists 15 T cell receptor beta chains sequenced from one sample in a study of identical twins. TCRdb itself ran the 5' RACE reads through MiXCR, one entry per CDR3 protein. Found here are 1,800,000 or so distinct CDR3 sequences, under 35% of them singletons; the top ten hold under 0.35%. Sequenced sample: cord blood. Source of these receptors: a newborn girl in good health.

V is TRBV10-3 and J is TRBJ1-1; 7 nucleotides match TRBD1. The V and J ends lost 7 bases and 3 bases, in that order; junction bases with no gene match: 5. Germline CDR1 ENHRY, CDR2 SYGVKD. The CDR3 extends over 13 amino acids. CDR3 loop: CAITVDRDTEAFF. The CDR3 DNA sequence: TGTGCCATCACTGTCGACAGGGACACTGAAGCTTTCTTT.

The gene calls are TRBV9 and TRBJ2-5; D tentatively fits TRBD1 or TRBD2 (5 bases each). Germline CDR1 reads SGDLS; CDR2 reads YYNGEE. The CDR3 consists of 14 residues. The germline V and J ends were trimmed by 3 bases and 0 bases, with 9 bases remaining between them. The CDR3: CASSGRDDQETQYF. The CDR3 region has the DNA TGTGCCAGCAGCGGACGGGACGACCAAGAGACCCAGTACTTC.

The chain couples TRBV20-1 to TRBJ2-3, with D unclear. Germline CDR1 and CDR2: DFQATT and SNEGSKA (reference sequence). The CDR3 is 13 amino acids. The V end lost 3 bases, the J end lost 2 bases, and 9 bases lay between the germline ends. The CDR3 nucleotides read TGCAGTGCTAGTGTCGCGTCCACAGATACGCAGTATTTT. Translated: CSASVASTDTQYF.

This sequence joins TRBV5-1 and TRBJ2-2; D possibly corresponds to TRBD2 (7 bases). This CDR3 region has 16 residues. Germline V CDR1 and CDR2: SGHRS, YFSETQ. V lost 6 bases and J 0 bases, leaving 15 bases between the germline ends. The CDR3 is CASTRQGGANTGELFF. The CDR3 region has the DNA TGCGCCAGCACACGACAAGGGGGGGCGAACACCGGGGAGCTGTTTTTT.

This sequence joins TRBV5-1 and TRBJ2-3, with 7 bases aligning to TRBD1. Germline values: CDR1 SGHRS, CDR2 YFSETQ. The CDR3 runs 15 residues. The junction had 7 bases not matched to a gene; V was cut back by 3 bases and J by 3 bases. This CDR3 is CASSSDRPFTDTQYF. CDR3 nucleotide sequence: TGCGCCAGCAGCTCGGACAGGCCCTTTACAGATACGCAGTATTTT.

In nucleotides, the CDR3 is TGTGCCAGCAGTACAGAACGGGGAGAGACCCAGTACTTC. Its translation: CASSTERGETQYF. The V gene is TRBV27, the J gene TRBJ2-5; D might be TRBD2 (5 bases). V lost 5 bases and J lost 4, with 11 bases in between. The CDR3 totals 13 residues. Germline loops: CDR1 MNHEY, CDR2 SMNVEV (reference sequence).

The chain carries TRBV28 and TRBJ2-4; 7 bases are shared with TRBD1. The germline V gene encodes CDR1 MDHEN and CDR2 SYDVKM. The CDR3 extends over 12 amino acids. The ends lost 5 bases at V and 15 bases at J; junction bases unmatched: 10. CDR3 DNA: TGTGCCAGCAGTCGTCCTTTCCGGGACAGGTACTTC. Encoded protein: CASSRPFRDRYF.

The V gene is TRBV9, the J gene TRBJ2-5; D unresolved. Deletions cut 3 bases from V and 3 bases from J, with 9 bases between. The germline V gene encodes CDR1 SGDLS and CDR2 YYNGEE. The CDR3 spans 13 residues. CDR3 sequence: CASSDFREETQYF. CDR3 coding DNA: TGTGCCAGCAGCGATTTTCGGGAAGAGACCCAGTACTTC. Looking up the rest from reference TRBV9 and TRBJ2-5 gives the full variable domain: DSGVTQTPKHLITATGQRVTLRCSPRSGDLSVYWYQQSLDQGLQFLIQYYNGEERAKGNILERFSAQQFPDLHSELNLSSLELGDSALYFCASSDFREETQYFGPGTRLLVL.

In its sample, this clonotype was seen a few times. The CDR3 reads CAISEKTGNGAFF. The CDR3 DNA is TGTGCCATCAGTGAAAAAACAGGGAATGGCGCTTTCTTT. This chain uses TRBV10-3 with TRBJ1-1, with TRBD1 as a possible D gene (6 bases). Between the trimmed V and J ends, which lost 3 bases and 11 bases, there was a span of 16 bases. The CDR3 spans 13 residues. Looked up from germline, CDR1 is ENHRY and CDR2 is SYGVKD.

J is TRBJ1-5 and V is TRBV4-3; D not certain. Trimming stripped 4 bases from V and 4 bases from J, with 14 bases between. The CDR3 covers 15 residues. Germline CDR1 is LGHNA and CDR2 is YSLEER. CDR3 residues: CASSPGLVWNQPQHF. The CDR3 nucleotides are TGCGCCAGCAGCCCGGGTCTTGTGTGGAATCAGCCCCAGCATTTT.

This clonotype was counted between two and nine times. The chain employs TRBV7-2 and TRBJ2-2, with a weak D call TRBD1 (5 bases). Trimming shortened V by 6 bases and J by 0 bases, and 14 bases separated the two germline ends. The CDR3 runs 16 residues. In germline, CDR1 is SGHTA, CDR2 FQGNSA. CDR3 sequence (DNA): TGTGCCAGCAGTCAGACACGACAGACGAACACCGGGGAGCTGTTTTTT. Translation gives CASSQTRQTNTGELFF. Full variable domain (remainder filled in from reference TRBV7-2 and TRBJ2-2): GAGVSQSPSNKVTEKGKDVELRCDPISGHTALYWYRQSLGQGLEFLIYFQGNSAPDKSGLPSDRFSAERTGGSVSTLTIQRTQQEDSAVYLCASSQTRQTNTGELFFGEGSRLTVL.

This clonotype was seen a few times. This rearrangement joins TRBV5-5 to TRBJ1-2; D ambiguous. This CDR3 has 21 amino acids. V was cut by 0 bases and J by 4 bases, with 31 bases left in between. Germline lookup yields CDR1 SGHKS and CDR2 YYEKEE (reference sequence). The DNA of the CDR3 is TGTGCCAGCAGCTTGGCGGCAGGACCTCCAGCCTTGAAAAGGGCTACCTATGGCTACACCTTC. This gives the protein CASSLAAGPPALKRATYGYTF.

This chain joins TRBV15 and TRBJ2-1; 9 nucleotides align to TRBD2. Trimming at V came to 0 bases and at J to 5 bases, leaving 14 bases not matched to a gene. The CDR3 runs 19 residues. CDR1 and CDR2 from the germline V gene are LNHNV and YYDKDF (reference sequence). In DNA form, the CDR3 reads TGTGCCACCAGCAGAGATTGGCGTATTAGCGGGAGTGGAGACAATGAGCAGTTCTTC. Its protein product is CATSRDWRISGSGDNEQFF.

Turning to this clonotype: A read error is possible here, since a much larger clone lies one base away. The chain employs TRBV4-2 and TRBJ2-5, with unresolved D. The germline V gene encodes CDR1 LGHNA and CDR2 YNFKEQ. CDR3 length: 10 amino acids. Trimming removed 6 bases at V and 11 bases at J, with 10 bases between. This CDR3 reads CASRIEEQYF. The DNA of the CDR3 is TGTGCCAGCAGAATAGAGGAGCAGTACTTC.

V gene TRBV11-2 combines with J gene TRBJ2-1, with D unclear. The V end lost 1 base, the J end lost 10 bases, and 11 bases lay between the germline ends. The CDR3 covers 13 residues. Germline V gene sequence: CDR1 SGHAT, CDR2 FQNNGV. This CDR3 is CASSLVSASEQFF. The CDR3 nucleotides read TGTGCCAGCAGCTTAGTCTCAGCAAGCGAGCAGTTCTTC.